Listed here are 12 T cell receptor beta chains from one sample, sequenced in a study of shared clonotypes between healthy human individuals. CD45RO negativity and positive selection for CCR7 defined naive CD8 cells, a population that excluded terminally differentiated effector memory CD45RA+ cells. Produced via immunoSEQ multiplex PCR; TCRdb's table is partial and in-frame only. The sample includes under 700,000 clones, about 95% seen only once; the top ten take over 0.1%. Specimen: naive CD8+ T cells sorted from blood. These receptors were taken from a woman under 40 in good health.

V and J are TRBV5-6 and TRBJ2-7; TRBD2 matches 9 bases. This CDR3 is 17 amino acids long. V dropped 4 bases and J dropped 3; count of bases not matched to a gene: 14. CDR1 is SGHDT, CDR2 YYEEEE, per germline. In DNA, the CDR3 is TGTGCCAGCAGCAGCCTCTTGGCCAGCGGGAGGTTCTACGAGCAGTACTTC. It translates to CASSSLLASGRFYEQYF.

V is TRBV6-5 and J is TRBJ2-2; 7 bases map to TRBD1. After removal of 6 bases from V and 6 bases from J, the junction contained 10 bases not matched to a gene. Germline V gene data show CDR1 as MNHEY and CDR2 as SVGAGI. CDR3 length: 15 amino acids. In nucleotides, the CDR3 is TGTGCCAGCAGAACGACAGGGATAGTGGCCGGGGAGCTGTTTTTT. It codes for CASRTTGIVAGELFF.

The chain couples TRBV7-8 to TRBJ2-4; TRBD2 matches 14 bases. Germline V gene data show CDR1 as SGHVS and CDR2 as FQNEAQ. V dropped 4 bases and J dropped 8; count of bases not matched to a gene: 10. CDR3 size: 17 residues. The CDR3, as DNA: TGTGCCAGCAGCTCCCGACTAGCGGGAGGGCAAAGTGACATTCAGTACTTC. It codes for CASSSRLAGGQSDIQYF.

The gene calls are TRBV7-8 and TRBJ2-7; D could derive from TRBD1 or TRBD2 (5 bases each). This CDR3 comprises 13 residues. Germline V gene sequence: CDR1 SGHVS, CDR2 FQNEAQ. The germline V and J ends were trimmed by 8 bases and 2 bases, with 13 bases remaining between them. In nucleotides, the CDR3 is TGTGCCAGCTTCTCGGGGCAGGCCTACGAGCAGTACTTC. Translated: CASFSGQAYEQYF. Full variable domain (missing parts from reference TRBV7-8 and TRBJ2-7): GAGVSQSPRYKVAKRGQDVALRCDPISGHVSLFWYQQALGQGPEFLTYFQNEAQLDKSGLPSDRFFAERPEGSVSTLKIQRTQQEDSAVYLCASFSGQAYEQYFGPGTRLTVT.

The chain is built from TRBV4-2 and TRBJ2-2; 11 positions match TRBD2. Germline assignment: CDR1 LGHNA and CDR2 YNFKEQ. Losses at the gene ends were 0 bases for V and 5 bases for J; bases not matched to a gene: 14. The CDR3 loop spans 20 amino acids. CDR3 in amino acids: CASSQELPSGRFWGTGELFF. The CDR3 DNA follows: TGTGCCAGCAGCCAAGAACTTCCTAGCGGGAGGTTCTGGGGGACCGGGGAGCTGTTTTTT.

The chain joins TRBV19 to TRBJ2-3; 9 positions agree with TRBD2. Germline CDR1 reads LNHDA; CDR2 reads SQIVND (reference sequence). This CDR3 is built from 18 residues. Germline trimming cut 3 bases from V and 1 base from J; bases unmatched to any gene: 11. The CDR3, as DNA: TGTGCCAGTAGTATCAGTCTAGCGGGAAGCCCCCGCACAGATACGCAGTATTTT. Translated, it gives CASSISLAGSPRTDTQYF.

The rearrangement uses TRBV27 and TRBJ2-7; 10 bases map to TRBD2. Germline-derived CDR1 and CDR2 are MNHEY and SMNVEV (reference sequence). The CDR3 extends over 16 amino acids. V lost 5 bases and J lost 0; bases outside the gene matches: 7. Written as DNA, the CDR3 is TGTGCCAGCAGTCCCCTAGCGGGAGCCTTCTCCTACGAGCAGTACTTC. Protein product: CASSPLAGAFSYEQYF.

The rearrangement links TRBV5-6 to TRBJ2-1, with 9 bases fitting TRBD2. V gave up 3 bases and J gave up 10 bases; unmatched junction bases: 5. Germline CDR1 is SGHDT and CDR2 is YYEEEE. This CDR3 region has 13 residues. CDR3 DNA sequence: TGTGCCAGCAGCTCGGGACTAGCCGGAGAGCAGTTCTTC. Amino acid sequence: CASSSGLAGEQFF.

The chain joins TRBV27 to TRBJ2-5; a weak D match, TRBD2 (6 bases). TRBJ2-7 matches the DNA end more closely, so the J call is doubtful. Germline V lookup: CDR1 MNHEY, CDR2 SMNVEV (reference sequence). The CDR3 spans 14 residues. The CDR3 here is CASRPSGTFLEQYF. As DNA, the CDR3 is TGTGCCAGCAGACCCTCCGGGACTTTTCTCGAGCAGTACTTC.

The DNA for the CDR3 is TGTGCCAGCATCCCCAAGCGGAGATTTAACAATGAGCAGTTCTTC. This gives the protein CASIPKRRFNNEQFF. The chain is built from TRBV9 and TRBJ2-1, with a tentative D call TRBD2 (5 bases). This CDR3 comprises 15 residues. V shed 6 bases and J shed 5 bases, with 18 bases lying between them. Germline V gene data show CDR1 as SGDLS and CDR2 as YYNGEE. Together with reference TRBV9 and TRBJ2-1, the CDR3 gives the full variable domain: DSGVTQTPKHLITATGQRVTLRCSPRSGDLSVYWYQQSLDQGLQFLIQYYNGEERAKGNILERFSAQQFPDLHSELNLSSLELGDSALYFCASIPKRRFNNEQFFGPGTRLTVL.

This clone showed up just once. The rearrangement uses TRBV9 and TRBJ2-6; tentative D call: TRBD1 (6 bases). The CDR3 runs 15 residues. V lost 4 bases to trimming and J lost 2 bases, with 10 bases between them. Looked up from germline, CDR1 is SGDLS and CDR2 is YYNGEE. The CDR3 spells CASSRTGTGANVLTF. CDR3 nucleotide sequence: TGTGCCAGCAGCCGAACAGGGACTGGGGCCAACGTCCTGACTTTC.

This sequence joins TRBV13 and TRBJ1-1, with unresolved D. CDR1 and CDR2 (germline): PRHDT, FYEKMQ (reference sequence). Trimming removed 1 base at V and 6 bases at J, with 9 bases between. This CDR3 comprises 13 residues. The CDR3 is CASSLVGNPEAFF. CDR3 coding DNA: TGTGCCAGCAGCTTAGTAGGGAATCCTGAAGCTTTCTTT.